Detailed here is one TCR beta chain. What it binds is not known. This sample stems from a study of cytomegalovirus exposure and HLA in healthy donors. The study's findings and limits: Earlier results showed most TCR beta V segments being productive about 87% or about 30% of the time. Some V segments, TRBV6-2 and TRBV6-3 among them, were indistinguishable and were therefore excluded.

This PCR relied on a set of 60 Vbeta primers and 13 Jbeta primers. Methods used by the authors: An analysis performed later counted around 80 million unique TCR beta chains (roughly 11 million of them shared). Clones were sequenced by immunoSEQ multiplex PCR, and TCRdb holds only the in-frame ones, with some missing. D and trimming were read from the DNA, whereas the V and J calls and clone size are those reported in that table. The sample shows over 110,000 clones, approximately 78% of them seen only once. The V segment lost 3 bases and the J segment 7 bases; nucleotides outside the gene matches: 4. The CDR3 is made up of 16 amino acids. CDR1 and CDR2 from the germline V gene are LNHDA and SQIVND (reference sequence).

The sample taken for sequencing was PBMCs. The TCR originated in a middle-aged woman in good health and CMV-seropositive. This chain connects TRBV19 to TRBJ2-1, with TRBD2 matching over 15 bases. The CDR3 nucleotides are TGTGCCAGTAGTATGGGAGGGACTAGCGGGGGGAATGAGCAGTTCTTC. Its protein is CASSMGGTSGGNEQFF. The whole variable domain, remainder taken from reference TRBV19 and TRBJ2-1, is DGGITQSPKYLFRKEGQNVTLSCEQNLNHDAMYWYRQDPGQGLRLIYYSQIVNDFQKGDIAEGYSVSREKKESFPLTVTSAQKNPTAFYLCASSMGGTSGGNEQFFGPGTRLTVL.